Reported below is one TCR beta chain. The antigen this receptor binds is unknown. No much larger clone exists at a distance of one base, and base qualities are not known. One collaborating source in Seattle enrolled patients during active infection and followed them longitudinally through the course of disease. The collaborating institutions used their own protocols to collect whole blood in K2EDTA tubes. For TCRbeta analysis, collaborators shipped samples in one of three forms: frozen whole blood, isolated PBMCs, or DNA extracted from either of those sample types. The immunoSEQ Assay, a bias-controlled multiplex PCR, was used to amplify TCRbeta CDR3 regions from genomic DNA. The published analysis was carried out like this. The number of nucleated cells in each sample was estimated by amplification of reference gene primers within the assay. Sequence reads were collapsed and filtered to measure the absolute abundance of every unique TCRbeta CDR3 rearrangement. For each sample, productive Simpson clonality was calculated as the square root of Simpson's diversity index over productive rearrangements. TCRdb's version of the immuneACCESS table is confined to in-frame rearrangements and falls short of the full clone set. An unresolved V gene accounts for under half of the shortfall where checked; the remainder is of unknown origin. V and J calls and clone size come straight from that table; D and trimming were deduced from the DNA. Here the sample has about 250,000 clones; about 90% occur a single time. About 0.8% of the sample is in the top ten clones.

This specimen belongs to a study of blood T cell repertoires in COVID-19 (dated by TCRdb to about 2020). Background for the entire study: The collaborator samples originated in the United States, Italy and Spain and spanned the acute and convalescent phases of COVID-19. The prospective study material was composed of cDNA or gDNA derived from T cells, B-cell-depleted T cells, or PBMCs. The dataset comprised deeply sampled blood TCRbeta repertoires from subjects exposed to, actively infected with, or recovered from COVID-19. The repertoires were released in a freely available public database meant as a resource for research on the immune response to SARS-CoV-2. The samples were drawn from the first 160 participants of the ongoing ImmuneRACE study and from more than 1,000 subjects provided by 6 global collaborators. The sample metadata nearly always contained a de-identified subject ID, COVID-19 status, age in years and sex. Where available, HLA class I and class II types were taken from metadata supplied by the sample provider and were not determined by assay-based typing. Study-wide conclusions, independent of this receptor: The quantity of clinical and demographic metadata differed by source and by participant and was supplied without curation.

The junction shows trimming of 7 bases on V and 6 bases on J, plus 13 bases between the germline ends. CDR1 and CDR2 are drawn from the germline V gene: SNHLY, FYNNEI. The CDR3 spans 12 residues, from the cysteine through the phenylalanine. Only the CDR3 region is kept as DNA, spanning 36 bases read in frame from base 1. Recombination connected TRBV2 to TRBJ2-7; the D gene is perhaps TRBD1, on 6 matching bases. The TCR comes from a man aged 25 to 45 with COVID-19, enrolled during active disease. Material for sequencing was peripheral blood. The sequenced DNA is TGTGCCAGCACAACAGGGTTTAGCGAGCAGTACTTC. Translated, it gives CASTTGFSEQYF.